A selection of T cell receptor beta chains follows, all from one sample in a study of CD8+ T cells in alopecia areata. Generated by immunoSEQ multiplex PCR, the TCRdb table keeps only in-frame clones and is missing some. The data contain 170,000 or so clones, roughly three fifths of them singletons. This sample comprised CD8+ T cells sorted from blood, obtained at week 24, from a patient treated with tofacitinib. Receptors originate from a human donor with alopecia areata. The CDR3 runs from the conserved cysteine through the conserved F or W. The order of the fields is CDR3 DNA, CDR3 protein, D gene, J gene, V gene, clone size. A D gene is named only where the DNA matches it firmly. Some rows mark clone size as missing; the rest say once, few, many or name a class of expanded clone.

CDR3 DNA: TGTGCCAGCAGTTACTCACGGGCCTATGGCTACACCTTC
CDR3 protein: CASSYSRAYGYTF
D gene: -
J gene: TRBJ1-2
V gene: TRBV6-5
clone size: -

CDR3 DNA: TGTGCCAGCTCCCCCGGTGGGGGCCCCTACAATGAGCAGTTCTTC
CDR3 protein: CASSPGGGPYNEQFF
D gene: -
J gene: TRBJ2-1
V gene: TRBV18
clone size: -

CDR3 DNA: TGCGCCAGCAGCCCCCCACAGGGACGTAACACCGGGGAGCTGTTTTTT
CDR3 protein: CASSPPQGRNTGELFF
D gene: -
J gene: TRBJ2-2
V gene: TRBV4-1
clone size: -

CDR3 DNA: TGTGCCACAGGGGTCGGGGTAAATCAGCCCCAGCATTTT
CDR3 protein: CATGVGVNQPQHF
D gene: -
J gene: TRBJ1-5
V gene: TRBV15
clone size: -

CDR3 DNA: TGTGCCAGCAGCGCGACAGAAGACGAAGCTTTCTTT
CDR3 protein: CASSATEDEAFF
D gene: -
J gene: TRBJ1-1
V gene: TRBV13
clone size: few

CDR3 DNA: TGCGCCAGCAGCCAAGATGGACTAGCGGGGGGAGGAGATACGCAGTATTTT
CDR3 protein: CASSQDGLAGGGDTQYF
D gene: TRBD2
J gene: TRBJ2-3
V gene: TRBV4-1
clone size: -

CDR3 DNA: TGTGCCTGTTTGACAGGGATGGGCCCCGAGCAGTACTTC
CDR3 protein: CACLTGMGPEQYF
D gene: TRBD1
J gene: TRBJ2-7
V gene: TRBV30
clone size: once

CDR3 DNA: TGTGCCAGTAGATTGGGTGCCGGGGAGCTGTTTTTT
CDR3 protein: CASRLGAGELFF
D gene: -
J gene: TRBJ2-2
V gene: TRBV19
clone size: -

CDR3 DNA: TGTGCCTGGAGTGTATCCGACAGGGGAGATCAGCCCCAGCATTTT
CDR3 protein: CAWSVSDRGDQPQHF
D gene: TRBD1
J gene: TRBJ1-5
V gene: TRBV30
clone size: -

CDR3 DNA: TGTGCCAGCAGTTACGGTGGGCCCTCTGGGGCCAACGTCCTGACTTTC
CDR3 protein: CASSYGGPSGANVLTF
D gene: -
J gene: TRBJ2-6
V gene: TRBV6-5
clone size: -

CDR3 DNA: TGTGCCACCAGACCATCCATGAACACTGAAGCTTTCTTT
CDR3 protein: CATRPSMNTEAFF
D gene: -
J gene: TRBJ1-1
V gene: TRBV15
clone size: -

CDR3 DNA: TGTGCCACCAGCAGAGTTATGAATTCACCCCTCCACTTT
CDR3 protein: CATSRVMNSPLHF
D gene: -
J gene: TRBJ1-6
V gene: TRBV15
clone size: -

CDR3 DNA: TGCAGCGTCCGAGGACTAGCGGGTGAGCAGTTCTTC
CDR3 protein: CSVRGLAGEQFF
D gene: TRBD2
J gene: TRBJ2-1
V gene: TRBV29-1
clone size: -

CDR3 DNA: TGTGCCAGCAGCTTGTATCAGGGCCGAGCGGCTTTCTTT
CDR3 protein: CASSLYQGRAAFF
D gene: -
J gene: TRBJ1-1
V gene: TRBV5-6
clone size: -

CDR3 DNA: TGTGCCAGCAGTGAAGGAGGGGTACAAAGCTACACCTTC
CDR3 protein: CASSEGGVQSYTF
D gene: -
J gene: TRBJ1-2
V gene: TRBV2
clone size: -

CDR3 DNA: TGTGCCAGCAGCTCACCGGGACAGGGTAACGAGCAGTACTTC
CDR3 protein: CASSSPGQGNEQYF
D gene: TRBD1
J gene: TRBJ2-7
V gene: TRBV7-9
clone size: -

CDR3 DNA: TGTGCCTTGGACGGATATCCCACAGATACGCAGTATTTT
CDR3 protein: CALDGYPTDTQYF
D gene: -
J gene: TRBJ2-3
V gene: TRBV30
clone size: -

CDR3 DNA: TGTGCCAGCAGCTCGTCGATGCTGGGTCAGCCCCAGCATTTT
CDR3 protein: CASSSSMLGQPQHF
D gene: -
J gene: TRBJ1-5
V gene: TRBV5-6
clone size: -

CDR3 DNA: TGTGCCAGCAGGGGTGGGTATAGCAATCAGCCCCAGCATTTT
CDR3 protein: CASRGGYSNQPQHF
D gene: -
J gene: TRBJ1-5
V gene: TRBV27
clone size: -

CDR3 DNA: TGTGCCAGCAGTGAATTAGGGGGGTCCACTGAAGCTTTCTTT
CDR3 protein: CASSELGGSTEAFF
D gene: -
J gene: TRBJ1-1
V gene: TRBV25-1
clone size: -

CDR3 DNA: TGTGCCACCAGCAAGGAAAGCAGGGGAGGTGACACCATATATTTT
CDR3 protein: CATSKESRGGDTIYF
D gene: -
J gene: TRBJ1-3
V gene: TRBV15
clone size: -

CDR3 DNA: TGTGCCTGGACCCAGGGGGGACTAGCGGGTGAGCAGTTCTTC
CDR3 protein: CAWTQGGLAGEQFF
D gene: TRBD2
J gene: TRBJ2-1
V gene: TRBV30
clone size: -

CDR3 DNA: TGTGCCATCAGTTACGGGGACTTGCGGGGCTACACCTTC
CDR3 protein: CAISYGDLRGYTF
D gene: -
J gene: TRBJ1-2
V gene: TRBV10-3
clone size: -

CDR3 DNA: TGTGCCAGCACCCAGGGAGGGACTGAAGCTTTCTTT
CDR3 protein: CASTQGGTEAFF
D gene: -
J gene: TRBJ1-1
V gene: TRBV7-9
clone size: once

CDR3 DNA: TGCAGCGTTCACATCAGGACTTTGAACACTGAAGCTTTCTTT
CDR3 protein: CSVHIRTLNTEAFF
D gene: -
J gene: TRBJ1-1
V gene: TRBV29-1
clone size: -

CDR3 DNA: TGTGCCAGCAGCTTAGCGGGGATTACGCTGACTTTC
CDR3 protein: CASSLAGITLTF
D gene: -
J gene: TRBJ2-6
V gene: TRBV7-9
clone size: -

CDR3 DNA: TGTGCCAGCAGCGTAGTTGGGAGGAATGAGCAGTTCTTC
CDR3 protein: CASSVVGRNEQFF
D gene: -
J gene: TRBJ2-1
V gene: TRBV9
clone size: -

CDR3 DNA: TGTGCCAGCAGCCCTATAGCGGGGGGGCCGGGAGAGCAGTTCTTC
CDR3 protein: CASSPIAGGPGEQFF
D gene: TRBD2
J gene: TRBJ2-1
V gene: TRBV4-2
clone size: few

CDR3 DNA: TGTGCCAGCAGCGAAAGGGACAGCGGGCAGCCCCAGCATTTT
CDR3 protein: CASSERDSGQPQHF
D gene: TRBD1
J gene: TRBJ1-5
V gene: TRBV9
clone size: few

CDR3 DNA: TGTGCCAGCAGCTTCGAGACTCCAGAAACAGACTATGGCTACACCTTC
CDR3 protein: CASSFETPETDYGYTF
D gene: -
J gene: TRBJ1-2
V gene: TRBV7-9
clone size: -

CDR3 DNA: TGTGCCATCAGTGGCGGCGGGGCCGTGGAGGAGCAGTATTTT
CDR3 protein: CAISGGGAVEEQYF
D gene: -
J gene: TRBJ2-3
V gene: TRBV10-3
clone size: -

CDR3 DNA: TGTGCCAGCAATAAGGGGGGTACCTACAATGAGCAGTTCTTC
CDR3 protein: CASNKGGTYNEQFF
D gene: -
J gene: TRBJ2-1
V gene: TRBV5-6
clone size: -

CDR3 DNA: TGTGCCAGCAGCTCACGGGAGAACTATGGCTACACCTTC
CDR3 protein: CASSSRENYGYTF
D gene: -
J gene: TRBJ1-2
V gene: TRBV2
clone size: few

CDR3 DNA: TGTGCCAGCAGCAAGGCTCAAGGGGGCGACGAGCAGTACTTC
CDR3 protein: CASSKAQGGDEQYF
D gene: TRBD1
J gene: TRBJ2-7
V gene: TRBV7-9
clone size: -

CDR3 DNA: TGTGCCAGCACTAGCGGGGGGGCCTGGAATGAGCAGTTCTTC
CDR3 protein: CASTSGGAWNEQFF
D gene: TRBD2
J gene: TRBJ2-1
V gene: TRBV4-2
clone size: -

CDR3 DNA: TGTGCCAGCAGTTTGGGACAGCTCACTGAAGCTTTCTTT
CDR3 protein: CASSLGQLTEAFF
D gene: TRBD1
J gene: TRBJ1-1
V gene: TRBV27
clone size: -

CDR3 DNA: TGTGCCTGGACCGGGGGAGGGCACACTGAAGCTTTCTTT
CDR3 protein: CAWTGGGHTEAFF
D gene: -
J gene: TRBJ1-1
V gene: TRBV30
clone size: -

CDR3 DNA: TGCGCCAGCAGCTTGTGGGGACCTAGCTCCTACAATGAGCAGTTCTTC
CDR3 protein: CASSLWGPSSYNEQFF
D gene: -
J gene: TRBJ2-1
V gene: TRBV5-1
clone size: few

CDR3 DNA: TGTGCCAGCAGCAAGACTAGCGGGGTAGCAGATACGCAGTATTTT
CDR3 protein: CASSKTSGVADTQYF
D gene: TRBD2
J gene: TRBJ2-3
V gene: TRBV19
clone size: few

CDR3 DNA: TGTGCCAGCAGCGGTATCAGGGAGAACTATGGCTACACCTTC
CDR3 protein: CASSGIRENYGYTF
D gene: -
J gene: TRBJ1-2
V gene: TRBV7-9
clone size: -

CDR3 DNA: TGTGCCAGCACTGGCACGGCTAACTATGGCTACACCTTC
CDR3 protein: CASTGTANYGYTF
D gene: -
J gene: TRBJ1-2
V gene: TRBV6-5
clone size: -

CDR3 DNA: TGTGCCTGGAGCGATCCACACAGGGTATCTTCACAAGAGACCCAGTACTTC
CDR3 protein: CAWSDPHRVSSQETQYF
D gene: -
J gene: TRBJ2-5
V gene: TRBV30
clone size: -

CDR3 DNA: TGTGCCAGCAGCACCTGGGGAGTCACGGGAGAGACCCAGTACTTC
CDR3 protein: CASSTWGVTGETQYF
D gene: -
J gene: TRBJ2-5
V gene: TRBV13
clone size: few

CDR3 DNA: TGTGCCAGCAGCTTTGGAGGAACCGGGGAGCTGTTTTTT
CDR3 protein: CASSFGGTGELFF
D gene: -
J gene: TRBJ2-2
V gene: TRBV5-6
clone size: few

CDR3 DNA: TGTGCCAGCATGATCGGCTCCAATCAGCCCCAGCATTTT
CDR3 protein: CASMIGSNQPQHF
D gene: -
J gene: TRBJ1-5
V gene: TRBV7-8
clone size: few

CDR3 DNA: TGTGCCAGCAGCCCCCACCGGGACCCACGCAGTGAGCAGTTCTTC
CDR3 protein: CASSPHRDPRSEQFF
D gene: -
J gene: TRBJ2-1
V gene: TRBV9
clone size: -

CDR3 DNA: TGCGCCAGCAGCCAAGATTTTGTCGAGCAGTACTTC
CDR3 protein: CASSQDFVEQYF
D gene: -
J gene: TRBJ2-7
V gene: TRBV4-1
clone size: -

CDR3 DNA: TGTGCCAGCAGCTTCACCACTAGCGGGGCCACCGGGGAGCTGTTTTTT
CDR3 protein: CASSFTTSGATGELFF
D gene: TRBD2
J gene: TRBJ2-2
V gene: TRBV5-6
clone size: -

CDR3 DNA: TGTGCCAGCAGTTTCCAGGGGTATAATTCACCCCTCCACTTT
CDR3 protein: CASSFQGYNSPLHF
D gene: -
J gene: TRBJ1-6
V gene: TRBV27
clone size: -

CDR3 DNA: TGTGCCAGCAGCACCACTACCACGGTCAAAGAGCAGTACTTC
CDR3 protein: CASSTTTTVKEQYF
D gene: -
J gene: TRBJ2-7
V gene: TRBV7-2
clone size: few

CDR3 DNA: TGTGCCAGCAGGGGACGGCAGGGTAGCGGTGAGCAGTTCTTC
CDR3 protein: CASRGRQGSGEQFF
D gene: -
J gene: TRBJ2-1
V gene: TRBV9
clone size: -

CDR3 DNA: TGTGCCTCAGCGGGCAGTTCATACGAGCAGTACTTC
CDR3 protein: CASAGSSYEQYF
D gene: -
J gene: TRBJ2-7
V gene: TRBV2
clone size: few

CDR3 DNA: TGTGCCAGCAGCCTGGGCGTGGGCAATCAGCCCCAGCATTTT
CDR3 protein: CASSLGVGNQPQHF
D gene: -
J gene: TRBJ1-5
V gene: TRBV7-9
clone size: once

CDR3 DNA: TGTGCCAGCAGCTTGGGACTAGGGGCCCCTCACTATGGCTACACCTTC
CDR3 protein: CASSLGLGAPHYGYTF
D gene: -
J gene: TRBJ1-2
V gene: TRBV5-6
clone size: once

CDR3 DNA: TGTGCCAGCAGCTTAAGCGGGGGGACCACAGATACGCAGTATTTT
CDR3 protein: CASSLSGGTTDTQYF
D gene: TRBD2
J gene: TRBJ2-3
V gene: TRBV7-3
clone size: -

CDR3 DNA: TGCAGCGCCGGGGGGGCCGTCGGGTACAATGAGCAGTTCTTC
CDR3 protein: CSAGGAVGYNEQFF
D gene: TRBD2
J gene: TRBJ2-1
V gene: TRBV29-1
clone size: -

CDR3 DNA: TGTGCCAGCAGTTACTCAGGTCGAAAAGAGACCCAGTACTTC
CDR3 protein: CASSYSGRKETQYF
D gene: -
J gene: TRBJ2-5
V gene: TRBV6-5
clone size: -